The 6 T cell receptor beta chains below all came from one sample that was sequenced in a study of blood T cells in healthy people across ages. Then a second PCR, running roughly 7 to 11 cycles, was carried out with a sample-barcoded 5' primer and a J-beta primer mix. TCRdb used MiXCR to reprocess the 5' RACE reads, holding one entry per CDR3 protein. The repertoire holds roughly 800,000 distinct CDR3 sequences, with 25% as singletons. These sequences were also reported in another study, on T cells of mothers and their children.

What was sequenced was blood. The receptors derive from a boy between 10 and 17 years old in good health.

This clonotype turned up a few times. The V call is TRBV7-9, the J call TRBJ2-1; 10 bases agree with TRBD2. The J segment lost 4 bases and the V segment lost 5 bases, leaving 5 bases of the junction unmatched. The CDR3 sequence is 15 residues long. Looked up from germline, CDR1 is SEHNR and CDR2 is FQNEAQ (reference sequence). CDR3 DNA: TGTGCCAGCAGCATGCTAGCGGGAGTGTACAATGAGCAGTTCTTC. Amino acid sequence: CASSMLAGVYNEQFF.

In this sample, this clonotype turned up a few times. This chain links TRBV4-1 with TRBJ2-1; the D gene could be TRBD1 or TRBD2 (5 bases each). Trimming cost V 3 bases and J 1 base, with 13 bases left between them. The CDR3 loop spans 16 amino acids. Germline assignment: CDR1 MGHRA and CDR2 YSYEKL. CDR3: CASSQFRDQSYNEQFF. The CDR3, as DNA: TGCGCCAGCAGCCAGTTCCGGGACCAGTCCTACAATGAGCAGTTCTTC.

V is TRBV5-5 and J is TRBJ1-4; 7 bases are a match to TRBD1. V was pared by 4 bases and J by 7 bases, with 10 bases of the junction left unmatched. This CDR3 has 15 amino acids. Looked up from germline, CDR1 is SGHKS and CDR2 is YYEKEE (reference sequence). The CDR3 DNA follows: TGTGCCAGCAGCCCAACCCGGGCAGGGGGTGAAAAACTGTTTTTT. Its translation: CASSPTRAGGEKLFF.

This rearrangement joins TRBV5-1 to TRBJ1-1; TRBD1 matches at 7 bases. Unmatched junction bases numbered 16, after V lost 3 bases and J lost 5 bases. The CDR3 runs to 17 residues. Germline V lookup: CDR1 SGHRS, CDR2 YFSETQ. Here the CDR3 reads CASSSRPNRGGRTEAFF. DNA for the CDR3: TGCGCCAGCAGCTCACGTCCAAACAGGGGAGGGAGAACTGAAGCTTTCTTT.

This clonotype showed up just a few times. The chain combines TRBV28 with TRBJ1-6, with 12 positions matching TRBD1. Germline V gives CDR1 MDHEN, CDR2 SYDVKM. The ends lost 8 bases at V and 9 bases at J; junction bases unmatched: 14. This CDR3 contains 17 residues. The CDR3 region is CASYHSGTGGAGSPLHF. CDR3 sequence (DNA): TGTGCCAGCTATCACTCCGGGACAGGGGGCGCGGGTTCACCCCTCCACTTT.

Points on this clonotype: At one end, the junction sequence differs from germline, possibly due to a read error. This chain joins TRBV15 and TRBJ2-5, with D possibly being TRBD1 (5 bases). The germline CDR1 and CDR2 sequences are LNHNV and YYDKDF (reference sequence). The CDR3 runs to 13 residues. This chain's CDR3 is CATSRADTYEQCF. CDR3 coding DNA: TGTGCCACCAGCAGAGCGGACACCTACGAGCAGTGCTTC.